This T cell receptor beta chain was identified in a study of cytomegalovirus exposure and HLA in healthy donors. Regarding the study as a whole: The authors later found TCR association rates varying by HLA locus, with DRB1 most and HLA-C fewest.

The PCR made use of 60 Vbeta and 13 Jbeta primers. Assay: immunoSEQ multiplex PCR; the TCRdb copy retains only in-frame clones and omits some. The top ten hold 1% of the sample, which has over 150,000 clones, around 77% seen once. A note on this clone: Antigen unknown.

The V gene lost 3 bases and the J gene lost 8 bases, with 7 bases spanning the gap. This CDR3 is 11 amino acids long. Per germline, CDR1 MDHEN and CDR2 SYDVKM. Sequenced: PBMCs. The TCR was taken from a woman in her forties or fifties in good health and CMV-seropositive. The V and J genes are TRBV28 and TRBJ1-2; no clear D. CDR3 coding DNA: TGTGCCAGCAGTTTTTGGAGGGGCTACACCTTC. Translating gives CASSFWRGYTF.